This T cell receptor (beta chain) was retrieved from a study of CD8 T cells in Susac syndrome. With respect to this clonotype: The junction does not match germline at one end; this may be a read error.

Reverse transcription used about 0.45 to 1 ug RNA and random hexamers. One entry per CDR3 protein results from TCRdb running MiXCR on the immunoSEQ multiplex PCR reads. The repertoire holds some 180,000 distinct CDR3 sequences, with roughly 94% as singletons. The CDR3 extends over 13 amino acids. Germline CDR1 is LGHDT and CDR2 is YNNKEL (reference sequence). Negative magnetic isolation gave CD8+ and CD4+ cells; FACS enriched CD8+ TEMRA. The source is a human donor with Susac syndrome. The gene calls are TRBV3-1 and TRBJ1-2; TRBD1 is a possible D gene (6 bases). The sequenced sample was CD4+ T cells from PBMCs. CDR3: CASSQAAGDGHTF. DNA of the CDR3: TGTGCCAGCAGCCAAGCGGCAGGGGATGGCCACACCTTC.